This T cell receptor (beta chain) was documented in a study of T cells in Graves' hyperthyroidism and ophthalmopathy. On the study more broadly: At initial diagnosis, before any treatment had begun, peripheral blood was obtained. Study-wide results and limits: Stable hyperthyroidism was separated from ophthalmopathy by a model based on 13 V-J features.

The study excluded patients with uncontrolled infection, other autoimmune disease, pregnancy or lactation. Fresh peripheral blood, roughly 9.8 ml of it, supplied the PBMCs. Of note for this clonotype: Its antigen remains unidentified.

Using RNA transcripts as the source, TCR beta CDR3 regions were amplified. First-round RT-PCR with HTBI primers amplified the TCR CDR3 region. MiXCR, applied by TCRdb to the multiplex PCR reads, yields one record per CDR3 protein. The sample yields 400,000 to 500,000 distinct CDR3 sequences, under 15% seen once. Germline V gives CDR1 SGDLS, CDR2 YYNGEE. Germline trimming cut 0 bases from V and 2 bases from J; bases unmatched to any gene: 14. The CDR3 covers 20 residues. The source material was blood. The J gene is TRBJ2-2, the V gene TRBV9; 9 bases match TRBD2. The receptor was isolated from a man aged 18 to 29 with Graves' ophthalmopathy. The CDR3 loop reads CASSVAQVASGGTNTGELFF. CDR3 coding DNA: TGTGCCAGCAGCGTAGCCCAGGTTGCCAGCGGGGGGACCAACACCGGGGAGCTGTTTTTT.